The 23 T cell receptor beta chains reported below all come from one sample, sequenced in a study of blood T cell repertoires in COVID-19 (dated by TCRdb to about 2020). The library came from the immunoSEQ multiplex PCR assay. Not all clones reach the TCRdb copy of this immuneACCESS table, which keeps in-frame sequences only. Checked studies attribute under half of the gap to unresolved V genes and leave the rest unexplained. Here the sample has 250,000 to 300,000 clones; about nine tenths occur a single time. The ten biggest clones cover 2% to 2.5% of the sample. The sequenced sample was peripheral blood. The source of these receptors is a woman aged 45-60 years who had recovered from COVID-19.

The DNA of the CDR3 is TGTGCCAGCAAGACAGGGGTTCTCACTGAAGCTTTCTTT. Translating it yields CASKTGVLTEAFF. The chain is built from TRBV27 and TRBJ1-1, with 8 bases that match TRBD1. The CDR3 loop spans 13 amino acids. Germline V gene sequence: CDR1 MNHEY, CDR2 SMNVEV (reference sequence). With 7 bases clipped from V and 4 bases from J, the junction kept 5 bases outside the gene matches.

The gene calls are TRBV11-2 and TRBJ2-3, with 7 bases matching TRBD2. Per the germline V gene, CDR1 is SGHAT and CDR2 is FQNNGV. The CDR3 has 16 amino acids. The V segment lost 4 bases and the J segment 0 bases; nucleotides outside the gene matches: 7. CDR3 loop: CASSSGTIASTDTQYF. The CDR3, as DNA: TGTGCCAGCAGCTCCGGGACTATAGCTAGCACAGATACGCAGTATTTT.

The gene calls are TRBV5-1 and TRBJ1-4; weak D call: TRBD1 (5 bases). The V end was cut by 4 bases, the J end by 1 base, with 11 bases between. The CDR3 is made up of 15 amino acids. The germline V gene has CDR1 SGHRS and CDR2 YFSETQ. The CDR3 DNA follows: TGCGCCAGCAGCACAGGACAAAGAACTAATGAAAAACTGTTTTTT. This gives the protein CASSTGQRTNEKLFF.

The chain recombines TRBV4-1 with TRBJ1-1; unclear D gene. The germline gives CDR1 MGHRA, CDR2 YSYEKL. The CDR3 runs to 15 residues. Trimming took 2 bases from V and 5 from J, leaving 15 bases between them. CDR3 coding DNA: TGCGCCAGCAGCCAATCGGGTGGCCCGGGGACTGAAGCTTTCTTT. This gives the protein CASSQSGGPGTEAFF.

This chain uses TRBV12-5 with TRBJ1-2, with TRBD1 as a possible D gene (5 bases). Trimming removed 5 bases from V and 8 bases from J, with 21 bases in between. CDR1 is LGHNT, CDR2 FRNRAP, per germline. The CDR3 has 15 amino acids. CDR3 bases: TGTGCTAGTGGTCCGGGTTGGGGGGGAATGGGCGGCTACACCTTC. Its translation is CASGPGWGGMGGYTF.

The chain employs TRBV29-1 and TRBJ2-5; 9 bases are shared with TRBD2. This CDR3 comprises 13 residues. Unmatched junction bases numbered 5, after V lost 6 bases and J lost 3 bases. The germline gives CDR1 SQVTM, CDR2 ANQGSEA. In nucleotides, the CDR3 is TGCAGCGTAGAGACTAGCGGCGAAGAGACCCAGTACTTC. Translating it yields CSVETSGEETQYF.

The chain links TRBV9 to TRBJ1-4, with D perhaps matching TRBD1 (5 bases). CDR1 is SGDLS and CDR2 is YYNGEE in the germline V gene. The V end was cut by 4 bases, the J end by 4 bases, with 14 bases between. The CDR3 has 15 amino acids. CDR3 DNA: TGTGCCAGCAGCCCTACAGGACGGAGTAATGAAAAACTGTTTTTT. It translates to CASSPTGRSNEKLFF.

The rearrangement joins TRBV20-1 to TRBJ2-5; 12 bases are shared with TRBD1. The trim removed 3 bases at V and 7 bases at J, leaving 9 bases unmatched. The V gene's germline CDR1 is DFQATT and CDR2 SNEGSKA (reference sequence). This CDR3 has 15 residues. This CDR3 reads CSASPGQGALGTQYF. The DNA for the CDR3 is TGCAGTGCTAGTCCGGGACAGGGGGCGCTTGGGACCCAGTACTTC.

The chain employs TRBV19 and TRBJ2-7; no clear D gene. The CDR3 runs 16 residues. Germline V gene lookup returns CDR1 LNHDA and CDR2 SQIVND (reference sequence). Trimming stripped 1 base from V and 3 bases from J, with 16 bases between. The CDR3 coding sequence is TGTGCCAGTAGTATAGTTGCACAGCTGAGTCACTACGAGCAGTACTTC. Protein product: CASSIVAQLSHYEQYF.

The CDR3 DNA reads TGTGCCACCAGTGATTTGCGAGGACTTCTCGTAGATGGGCCCCAGCATTTT. The encoded protein is CATSDLRGLLVDGPQHF. The rearrangement joins TRBV24-1 to TRBJ1-5; D remains unclear. There are 17 residues in the CDR3. CDR1 KGHDR and CDR2 SFDVKD come from the germline V gene. The V and J ends lost 0 bases and 9 bases respectively, with 20 bases between them.

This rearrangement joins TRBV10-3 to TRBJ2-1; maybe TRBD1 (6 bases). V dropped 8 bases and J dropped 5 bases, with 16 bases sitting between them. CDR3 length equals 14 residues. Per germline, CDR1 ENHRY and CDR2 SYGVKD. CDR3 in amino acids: CAIGPNREHNEQFF. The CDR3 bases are TGTGCCATCGGACCTAACAGGGAGCACAATGAGCAGTTCTTC.

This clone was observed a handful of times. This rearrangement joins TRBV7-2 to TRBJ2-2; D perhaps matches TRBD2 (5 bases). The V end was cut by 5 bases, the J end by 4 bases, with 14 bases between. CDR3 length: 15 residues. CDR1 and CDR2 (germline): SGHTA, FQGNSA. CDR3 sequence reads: CASSMSPRGTGELFF. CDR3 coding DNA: TGTGCCAGCAGCATGAGCCCCCGGGGCACCGGGGAGCTGTTTTTT.

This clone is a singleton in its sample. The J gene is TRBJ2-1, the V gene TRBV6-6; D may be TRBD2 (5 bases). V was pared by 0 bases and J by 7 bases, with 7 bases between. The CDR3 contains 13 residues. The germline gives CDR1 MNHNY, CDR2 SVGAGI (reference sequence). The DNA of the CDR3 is TGTGCCAGCAGTTACTCGAGCGGTAATGAGCAGTTCTTC. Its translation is CASSYSSGNEQFF.

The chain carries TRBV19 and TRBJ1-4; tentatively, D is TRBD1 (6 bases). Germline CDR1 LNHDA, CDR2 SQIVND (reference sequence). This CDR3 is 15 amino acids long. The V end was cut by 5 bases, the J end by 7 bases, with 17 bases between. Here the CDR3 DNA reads TGTGCCAGTAGTGCACTGGACAGAACGGGTGAAAAACTGTTTTTT. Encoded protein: CASSALDRTGEKLFF. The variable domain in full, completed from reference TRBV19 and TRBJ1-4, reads DGGITQSPKYLFRKEGQNVTLSCEQNLNHDAMYWYRQDPGQGLRLIYYSQIVNDFQKGDIAEGYSVSREKKESFPLTVTSAQKNPTAFYLCASSALDRTGEKLFFGSGTQLSVL.

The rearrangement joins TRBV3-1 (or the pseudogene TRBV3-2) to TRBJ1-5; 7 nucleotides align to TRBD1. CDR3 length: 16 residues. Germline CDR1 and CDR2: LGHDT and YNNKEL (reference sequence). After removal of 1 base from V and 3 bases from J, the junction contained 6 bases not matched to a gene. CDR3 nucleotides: TGTGCCAGCAGCCAAGGCCGGACAGGCCACAATCAGCCCCAGCATTTT. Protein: CASSQGRTGHNQPQHF.

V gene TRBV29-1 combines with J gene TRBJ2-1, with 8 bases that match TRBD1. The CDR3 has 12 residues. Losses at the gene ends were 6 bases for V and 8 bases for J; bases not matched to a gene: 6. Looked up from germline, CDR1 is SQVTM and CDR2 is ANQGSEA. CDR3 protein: CSVDRGIDEQFF. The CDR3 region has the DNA TGCAGCGTCGACAGGGGAATCGATGAGCAGTTCTTC.

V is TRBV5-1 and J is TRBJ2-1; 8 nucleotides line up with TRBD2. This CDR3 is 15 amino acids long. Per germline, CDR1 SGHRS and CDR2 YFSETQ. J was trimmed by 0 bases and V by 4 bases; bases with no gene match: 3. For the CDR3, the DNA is TGCGCCAGCAGCGTGGCGGGGGGCTCCTACAATGAGCAGTTCTTC. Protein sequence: CASSVAGGSYNEQFF.

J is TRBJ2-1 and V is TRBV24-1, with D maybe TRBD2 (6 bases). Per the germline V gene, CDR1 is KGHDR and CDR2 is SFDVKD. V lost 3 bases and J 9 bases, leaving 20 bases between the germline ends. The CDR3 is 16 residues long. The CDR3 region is CATSDTPGTSDPEQFF. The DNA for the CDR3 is TGTGCCACCAGTGATACCCCCGGGACTTCAGATCCTGAGCAGTTCTTC.

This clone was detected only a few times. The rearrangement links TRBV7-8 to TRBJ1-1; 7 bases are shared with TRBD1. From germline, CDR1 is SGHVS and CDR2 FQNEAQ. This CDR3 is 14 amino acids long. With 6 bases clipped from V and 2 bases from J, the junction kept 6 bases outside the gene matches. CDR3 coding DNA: TGTGCCAGCAGTTTCGGACAGGTTAACACTGAAGCTTTCTTT. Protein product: CASSFGQVNTEAFF.

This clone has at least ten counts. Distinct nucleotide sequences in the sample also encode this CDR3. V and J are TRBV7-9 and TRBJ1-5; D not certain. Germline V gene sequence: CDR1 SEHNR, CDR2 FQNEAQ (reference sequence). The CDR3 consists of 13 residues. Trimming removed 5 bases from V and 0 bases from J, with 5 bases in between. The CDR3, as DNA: TGTGCCAGCAGCCCCAGTAGCAATCAGCCCCAGCATTTT. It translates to CASSPSSNQPQHF. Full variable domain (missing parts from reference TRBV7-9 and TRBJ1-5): DTGVSQNPRHKITKRGQNVTFRCDPISEHNRLYWYRQTLGQGPEFLTYFQNEAQLEKSRLLSDRFSAERPKGSFSTLEIQRTEQGDSAMYLCASSPSSNQPQHFGDGTRLSIL.

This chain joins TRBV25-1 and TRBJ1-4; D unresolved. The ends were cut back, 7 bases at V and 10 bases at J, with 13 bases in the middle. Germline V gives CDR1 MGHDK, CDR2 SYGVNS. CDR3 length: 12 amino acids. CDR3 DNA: TGTGCCAGCACCCCAGGTTCCGGAAAACTGTTTTTT. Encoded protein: CASTPGSGKLFF.

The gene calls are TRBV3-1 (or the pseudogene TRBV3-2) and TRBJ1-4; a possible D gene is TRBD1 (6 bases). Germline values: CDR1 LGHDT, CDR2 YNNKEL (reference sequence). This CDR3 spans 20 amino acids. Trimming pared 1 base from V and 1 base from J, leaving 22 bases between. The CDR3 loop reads CASSQVAGGASLGTNEKLFF. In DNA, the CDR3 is TGTGCCAGCAGCCAAGTAGCCGGGGGGGCTAGTCTAGGAACTAATGAAAAACTGTTTTTT.

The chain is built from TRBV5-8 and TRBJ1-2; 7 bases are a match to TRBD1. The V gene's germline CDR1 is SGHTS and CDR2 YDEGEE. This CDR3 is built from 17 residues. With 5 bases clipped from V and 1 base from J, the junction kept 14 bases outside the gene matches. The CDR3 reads CASRPRGTAKYNYGYTF. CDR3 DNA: TGTGCCAGCAGACCTAGGGGGACAGCGAAGTATAACTATGGCTACACCTTC.